Listed below are T cell receptor beta chains from one sample, sequenced in a study of graft-versus-host responses after intestinal transplantation. No antigen is known for these receptors. The method was immunoSEQ multiplex PCR; TCRdb's version includes in-frame clones alone and lacks a portion of them. The sample has approximately 100,000 clones; 75% to 90% are singletons. Sequencing used unstimulated CD4+ T cells sorted from spleen or lymph node cells, obtained before intestinal transplant. These receptors were taken from a human donor who received an intestinal transplant. Each CDR3 is given with its conserved first and last residue. The D gene is left open where the match is weak. Size is stated for part of the rows, as once, few or many counts, or as a class when the clone is expanded.

TRBV5-4,TRBJ2-3,NA,TRBD2,CASSLGGGSTDTQYF,TGTGCCAGCAGCTTGGGCGGGGGGAGCACAGATACGCAGTATTTT
TRBV11-2,TRBJ1-5,NA,NA,CASSSTGSQPQHF,TGTGCCAGCAGCTCGACAGGTAGCCAGCCCCAGCATTTT
TRBV2,TRBJ1-1,NA,NA,CASREQVYMNTEAFF,TGTGCCAGCAGAGAACAGGTTTACATGAACACTGAAGCTTTCTTT
TRBV19,TRBJ1-1,once,NA,CASSIESGRAEAFF,TGTGCCAGTAGTATTGAGTCAGGGCGCGCTGAAGCTTTCTTT
TRBV10-3,TRBJ1-6,few,NA,CAIGLGADNSPLHF,TGTGCCATCGGGTTGGGGGCTGATAATTCACCCCTCCACTTT
TRBV5-1,TRBJ2-5,NA,TRBD2,CASSLEAGVPGETQYF,TGCGCCAGCAGCTTGGAGGCGGGGGTACCCGGGGAGACCCAGTACTTC
TRBV10-3,TRBJ2-3,NA,NA,CAISGGYSTDTQYF,TGTGCCATCAGTGGAGGGTATAGCACAGATACGCAGTATTTT
TRBV2,TRBJ1-5,few,NA,CASSREQLFNQPQHF,TGTGCCAGCAGCCGGGAGCAGCTCTTTAATCAGCCCCAGCATTTT
TRBV9,TRBJ2-3,NA,NA,CASSPSLRSTDTQYF,TGTGCCAGCAGCCCGAGTCTGCGTAGCACAGATACGCAGTATTTT
TRBV9,TRBJ1-2,NA,NA,CASSGVDGYTF,TGTGCCAGCAGCGGCGTCGATGGCTACACCTTC
TRBV11-1,TRBJ1-3,NA,NA,CASSFLPGSSGNTIYF,TGTGCCAGCAGCTTTTTACCAGGCAGCTCTGGAAACACCATATATTTT
TRBV10-3,TRBJ2-3,NA,NA,CAISGPDPGDTQYF,TGTGCCATCAGCGGTCCGGACCCAGGGGATACGCAGTATTTT
TRBV6-6,TRBJ2-1,NA,NA,CASSQTGDMRYEQFF,TGTGCCAGCAGTCAGACCGGGGACATGCGGTATGAGCAGTTCTTC